Shown below are 10 T cell receptor beta chains from a single sample sequenced in a study of identical twins. TCRdb re-called the 5' RACE reads through MiXCR, storing one row per CDR3 protein. The sample has approximately 890,000 distinct CDR3 sequences, roughly 12% seen once. This sample was also put to use in a study of yellow fever vaccine responses in identical twins.

The sequenced sample consisted of PBMCs. The receptors were gathered from a woman aged 18-29 years in good health.

The V and J genes are TRBV6-5 and TRBJ2-7; D not certain. The CDR3 is made up of 17 amino acids. CDR1 and CDR2 (germline): MNHEY, SVGAGI. Trimming cost V 3 bases and J 2 bases, with 20 bases left between them. The CDR3 spells CASSYRPHTDPAYEQYF. The CDR3 nucleotides are TGTGCCAGCAGTTATAGACCCCACACAGACCCCGCCTACGAGCAGTACTTC.

CDR3: CASSHPNSEGALYNEQFF. CDR3 bases: TGTGCCAGCAGCCATCCGAACTCTGAGGGGGCCCTGTACAATGAGCAGTTCTTC. The chain carries TRBV11-1 and TRBJ2-1; 7 bases agree with TRBD1. This CDR3 has 18 residues. Losses at the gene ends were 5 bases for V and 4 bases for J; bases not matched to a gene: 17. Germline CDR1 reads SGHAT; CDR2 reads FQDESV (reference sequence).

This clonotype was counted many times. The gene calls are TRBV24-1 and TRBJ1-1; tentative D call: TRBD1 (5 bases). The CDR3 sequence is 15 residues long. The V and J ends lost 4 bases and 1 base respectively, with 12 bases between them. Germline loops: CDR1 KGHDR, CDR2 SFDVKD. This CDR3 reads CATSDSVTGNTEAFF. The CDR3 bases are TGTGCCACCAGTGACTCCGTAACAGGGAACACTGAAGCTTTCTTT.

This clonotype has ten or more counts. This chain uses TRBV7-6 with TRBJ1-1; 8 bases are shared with TRBD1. The V segment lost 5 bases and the J segment 3 bases; nucleotides outside the gene matches: 14. Germline assignment: CDR1 SGHVS and CDR2 FNYEAQ. The CDR3 has 17 amino acids. The CDR3 is CASSTGQGPRRDTEAFF. In DNA form, the CDR3 reads TGTGCCAGCAGCACCGGACAGGGACCTCGGAGGGACACTGAAGCTTTCTTT.

This clonotype was detected many times. The chain recombines TRBV25-1 with TRBJ1-5; tentative D call: TRBD1 (5 bases). CDR3 length equals 16 residues. The V end was cut by 4 bases, the J end by 3 bases, with 16 bases between. Germline lookup yields CDR1 MGHDK and CDR2 SYGVNS. CDR3 nucleotide sequence: TGTGCCAGCAGTGGGGGGTTGGGGAGTATCAATCAGCCCCAGCATTTT. Protein product: CASSGGLGSINQPQHF.

CDR3 nucleotides: TGTGCCAGCGGCCCCACAGGTGGGTCCTACGAGCAGTACTTC. It encodes CASGPTGGSYEQYF. The chain recombines TRBV6-2 or TRBV6-3 with TRBJ2-7, with D possibly TRBD1 on 5 matching bases. Germline assignment: CDR1 MNHEY and CDR2 SVGEGT. The V end was cut by 8 bases, the J end by 1 base, with 15 bases between. The CDR3 has 14 residues.

The chain combines TRBV5-1 with TRBJ2-1; TRBD1 agrees at 8 bases. This CDR3 has 14 residues. Trimming at V came to 4 bases and at J to 9 bases, leaving 9 bases not matched to a gene. Germline V gene sequence: CDR1 SGHRS, CDR2 YFSETQ. The CDR3 is CASSAGTGNVEQFF. The DNA for the CDR3 is TGCGCCAGCAGCGCCGGGACAGGCAACGTTGAGCAGTTCTTC.

Only a few counts were recorded for this clonotype. The chain joins TRBV13 to TRBJ2-1; tentative D call: TRBD2 (5 bases). The CDR3 covers 12 residues. V was pared by 7 bases and J by 9 bases, with 13 bases between. The V gene's germline CDR1 is PRHDT and CDR2 FYEKMQ (reference sequence). This chain's CDR3 is CASNVGVTEQFF. DNA for the CDR3: TGTGCCAGCAACGTCGGGGTCACTGAGCAGTTCTTC.

The CDR3 nucleotides are TGTGCCAGCAGTCGGGGGCTGAACTACGAGCAGTACGTC. Amino acid sequence: CASSRGLNYEQYV. The J gene is TRBJ2-7, the V gene TRBV12-3 or TRBV12-4; D possibly uses TRBD1 or TRBD2 (6 bases each). V was shortened by 5 bases and J by 3 bases, with 11 bases between the two germline ends. This CDR3 has 13 amino acids.

V gene TRBV7-2 combines with J gene TRBJ2-1; D is uncertain. V lost 5 bases and J lost 0, with 11 bases in between. The germline V gene encodes CDR1 SGHTA and CDR2 FQGNSA. The CDR3 sequence is 15 residues long. In nucleotides, the CDR3 is TGTGCCAGCAGCGCTTATAGGGCCTCCTACAATGAGCAGTTCTTC. Its protein product is CASSAYRASYNEQFF.